A single sample gave rise to the 21 T cell receptor beta chains below, sequenced in a study of blood T cell repertoires in COVID-19. Some clones are missing from TCRdb's copy, which holds only in-frame ones; the method was immunoSEQ multiplex PCR. The sample includes around 100,000 clones, more than 75% seen only once; the top ten take approximately 1.5%. The specimen was peripheral blood. The origin of the receptors is a man aged 40-49 years with acute or convalescent COVID-19.

The chain uses TRBV7-2 and TRBJ2-2; D unclear. The V end was cut by 1 base, the J end by 4 bases, with 7 bases between. Germline assignment: CDR1 SGHTA and CDR2 FQGNSA. The CDR3 has 14 amino acids. The CDR3 sequence is CASSLVQATGELFF. The DNA of the CDR3 is TGTGCCAGCAGCTTAGTTCAGGCCACCGGGGAGCTGTTTTTT.

J is TRBJ2-3 and V is TRBV28; TRBD2 might be the D (5 bases). Trimming left V 2 bases short and J 5 bases short, with 17 bases between. Germline V lookup: CDR1 MDHEN, CDR2 SYDVKM. There are 16 residues in the CDR3. The CDR3 DNA reads as TGTGCCAGCAGTTTACTTGCGGGCACCATAAGAGATACGCAGTATTTT. As protein: CASSLLAGTIRDTQYF.

The V and J genes are TRBV20-1 and TRBJ2-2; 7 bases align to TRBD1. Germline assignment: CDR1 DFQATT and CDR2 SNEGSKA (reference sequence). This CDR3 has 11 amino acids. V trimming: 6 bases; J trimming: 8 bases; junction bases outside the gene matches: 3. The CDR3 protein is CSATGSGELFF. Written as DNA, the CDR3 is TGCAGTGCGACAGGGTCTGGGGAGCTGTTTTTT.

The rearrangement links TRBV5-6 to TRBJ1-2; unclear D gene. Germline CDR1 reads SGHDT; CDR2 reads YYEEEE. V was trimmed by 5 bases and J by 7 bases, leaving 18 bases between them. CDR3 size: 14 residues. The CDR3 region is CASSHGWRERGYTF. The CDR3 nucleotides are TGTGCCAGCAGTCATGGATGGCGGGAACGTGGCTACACCTTC.

The V call is TRBV28, the J call TRBJ2-1; TRBD2 agrees at 11 bases. Germline V CDR1 and CDR2: MDHEN, SYDVKM. CDR3 size: 16 residues. Germline trimming cut 2 bases from V and 7 bases from J; bases unmatched to any gene: 7. The CDR3 sequence: CASSLTTSGNRNEQFF. DNA of the CDR3: TGTGCCAGCAGTTTAACGACTAGCGGGAACCGGAATGAGCAGTTCTTC.

The CDR3, as DNA: TGTGCCAGCAGTGAAGCGGGGGCTTTTGGCTACACCTTC. Protein product: CASSEAGAFGYTF. The chain carries TRBV6-1 and TRBJ1-2; a possible D gene is TRBD1 (6 bases). The length of the CDR3 is 13 residues. The V end was cut by 0 bases, the J end by 7 bases, with 9 bases between. The germline V gene encodes CDR1 MNHNS and CDR2 SASEGT.

A single count supports this clone. This chain connects TRBV6-5 to TRBJ1-6; 7 bases are a match to TRBD1. Trimming at V came to 6 bases and at J to 8 bases, leaving 10 bases not matched to a gene. Looked up from germline, CDR1 is MNHEY and CDR2 is SVGAGI. The CDR3 runs to 15 residues. The CDR3 sequence is CASSYGDRVDSPLHF. CDR3 nucleotide sequence: TGTGCCAGCAGCTACGGAGACAGGGTTGATTCACCCCTCCACTTT.

This clone was seen a few times. This chain links TRBV5-1 with TRBJ2-2; TRBD1 is a possible D gene (6 bases). Germline V gene data show CDR1 as SGHRS and CDR2 as YFSETQ. The CDR3 covers 18 residues. Trimming cost V 1 base and J 1 base, with 17 bases left between them. The CDR3 reads CASSLKQGAAMNTGELFF. In DNA, the CDR3 is TGCGCCAGCAGCTTGAAACAGGGAGCGGCCATGAACACCGGGGAGCTGTTTTTT.

The CDR3 spells CASTQGNSPLHF. The CDR3 DNA reads as TGTGCCAGCACCCAGGGTAATTCACCCCTCCACTTT. J is TRBJ1-6 and V is TRBV11-2, with TRBD1 as a possible D gene (5 bases). Looked up from germline, CDR1 is SGHAT and CDR2 is FQNNGV. The CDR3 consists of 12 residues. The V end was cut by 7 bases, the J end by 6 bases, with 7 bases between.

The CDR3 here is CASSPHQTLDTHNEQFF. The CDR3 DNA reads as TGTGCCAGCAGCCCACACCAGACACTGGACACACACAATGAGCAGTTCTTC. The chain couples TRBV9 to TRBJ2-1; D perhaps matches TRBD1 (5 bases). The CDR3 is made up of 17 amino acids. CDR1 SGDLS and CDR2 YYNGEE come from the germline V gene. Trimming removed 4 bases from V and 5 bases from J, with 22 bases in between.

V usage is TRBV27 and J usage is TRBJ2-4, with TRBD2 matching over 13 bases. Looked up from germline, CDR1 is MNHEY and CDR2 is SMNVEV (reference sequence). The J segment lost 3 bases and the V segment lost 5 bases, leaving 13 bases of the junction unmatched. The CDR3 runs 19 residues. In DNA, the CDR3 is TGTGCCAGCAGTCCCTTTGCCGGACTAGCGGGGGTGGGCAAAAACATTCAGTACTTC. Translating it yields CASSPFAGLAGVGKNIQYF.

The chain recombines TRBV12-3 or TRBV12-4 with TRBJ2-1; weak D call: TRBD1 (5 bases). V lost 5 bases and J lost 15, with 17 bases in between. The CDR3 runs to 12 residues. The CDR3 DNA reads TGTGCCAGCAGTCCGAACTCGATAAGGGGGTTCTTC. Translated, it gives CASSPNSIRGFF.

This clone has only a few counts. The V and J genes are TRBV28 and TRBJ1-3, with D perhaps matching TRBD1 (5 bases). Germline V CDR1 and CDR2: MDHEN, SYDVKM. The CDR3 sequence is 15 residues long. The V end lost 4 bases, the J end lost 0 bases, and 10 bases lay between the germline ends. For the CDR3, the DNA is TGTGCCAGCAGTTCCCAGGGTGTCTCTGGAAACACCATATATTTT. It codes for CASSSQGVSGNTIYF.

The gene calls are TRBV19 and TRBJ2-5, with 7 nucleotides matching TRBD1. The CDR3 extends over 14 amino acids. CDR1 and CDR2 from the germline V gene are LNHDA and SQIVND (reference sequence). The trim removed 5 bases at V and 4 bases at J, leaving 7 bases unmatched. For the CDR3, the DNA is TGTGCCAGTAGTGTGACAGGGATCCGAGAGACCCAGTACTTC. This sequence encodes CASSVTGIRETQYF.

This rearrangement joins TRBV5-4 to TRBJ2-6, with TRBD2 identical over 7 bases. Trimming took 0 bases from V and 0 from J; bases not matched to a gene: 0. CDR1 is SGHNT and CDR2 is YYREEE in the germline V gene (reference sequence). The CDR3 totals 16 residues. Here the CDR3 DNA reads TGTGCCAGCAGCTTGGCGGGGGGCTCTGGGGCCAACGTCCTGACTTTC. Its protein product is CASSLAGGSGANVLTF.

The V gene is TRBV7-2, the J gene TRBJ2-3, with TRBD2 matching over 7 bases. The germline gives CDR1 SGHTA, CDR2 FQGNSA. The CDR3 loop spans 15 amino acids. With 0 bases clipped from V and 5 bases from J, the junction kept 5 bases outside the gene matches. CDR3 nucleotide sequence: TGTGCCAGCAGCTTAGCGCCGGGGGAGGGAGATACGCAGTATTTT. Protein sequence: CASSLAPGEGDTQYF.

This clone was found once. The chain couples TRBV7-3 to TRBJ2-7; D possibly corresponds to TRBD2 (6 bases). V dropped 3 bases and J dropped 2 bases, with 29 bases sitting between them. CDR3 size: 20 residues. Germline V gene sequence: CDR1 SGHTA, CDR2 FQGTGA. The CDR3 nucleotides are TGTGCCAGCAGCTTTAGGTCCCAGAACCGGGAGTGGAAACCAACCTACGAGCAGTACTTC. Amino acid sequence: CASSFRSQNREWKPTYEQYF.

The V gene is TRBV15, the J gene TRBJ2-5; maybe TRBD1 (6 bases). CDR3 size: 13 residues. Germline V lookup: CDR1 LNHNV, CDR2 YYDKDF (reference sequence). V lost 0 bases and J lost 4, with 6 bases in between. The CDR3 DNA sequence: TGTGCCACCAGCAGAGACAGGGGAGAGACCCAGTACTTC. This sequence encodes CATSRDRGETQYF.

The chain has TRBV7-2 and TRBJ2-1; TRBD2 matches at 12 bases. V gave up 4 bases and J gave up 8 bases; unmatched junction bases: 6. Germline lookup yields CDR1 SGHTA and CDR2 FQGNSA. The CDR3 length is 15 residues. CDR3 in amino acids: CASSSTGLAGYEQFF. For the CDR3, the DNA is TGTGCCAGCAGCTCGACCGGACTAGCGGGGTATGAGCAGTTCTTC. Drawing the rest from reference TRBV7-2 and TRBJ2-1, the complete variable domain is GAGVSQSPSNKVTEKGKDVELRCDPISGHTALYWYRQSLGQGLEFLIYFQGNSAPDKSGLPSDRFSAERTGGSVSTLTIQRTQQEDSAVYLCASSSTGLAGYEQFFGPGTRLTVL.

The chain couples TRBV19 to TRBJ1-2; D call uncertain. The ends were cut back, 4 bases at V and 4 bases at J, with 7 bases in the middle. This CDR3 has 12 residues. Germline V gene lookup returns CDR1 LNHDA and CDR2 SQIVND (reference sequence). As DNA, the CDR3 is TGTGCCAGTAGTAAGCGGATCTATGGCTACACCTTC. Translated: CASSKRIYGYTF.

The V and J genes are TRBV7-2 and TRBJ2-5, with 7 bases that match TRBD2. The J segment lost 4 bases and the V segment lost 1 base, leaving 3 bases of the junction unmatched. Germline values: CDR1 SGHTA, CDR2 FQGNSA. This CDR3 comprises 14 residues. The CDR3 sequence is CASSLGSGGETQYF. The CDR3 nucleotides are TGTGCCAGCAGCTTAGGGTCGGGAGGAGAGACCCAGTACTTC. The whole variable domain, remainder taken from reference TRBV7-2 and TRBJ2-5, is GAGVSQSPSNKVTEKGKDVELRCDPISGHTALYWYRQSLGQGLEFLIYFQGNSAPDKSGLPSDRFSAERTGGSVSTLTIQRTQQEDSAVYLCASSLGSGGETQYFGPGTRLLVL.